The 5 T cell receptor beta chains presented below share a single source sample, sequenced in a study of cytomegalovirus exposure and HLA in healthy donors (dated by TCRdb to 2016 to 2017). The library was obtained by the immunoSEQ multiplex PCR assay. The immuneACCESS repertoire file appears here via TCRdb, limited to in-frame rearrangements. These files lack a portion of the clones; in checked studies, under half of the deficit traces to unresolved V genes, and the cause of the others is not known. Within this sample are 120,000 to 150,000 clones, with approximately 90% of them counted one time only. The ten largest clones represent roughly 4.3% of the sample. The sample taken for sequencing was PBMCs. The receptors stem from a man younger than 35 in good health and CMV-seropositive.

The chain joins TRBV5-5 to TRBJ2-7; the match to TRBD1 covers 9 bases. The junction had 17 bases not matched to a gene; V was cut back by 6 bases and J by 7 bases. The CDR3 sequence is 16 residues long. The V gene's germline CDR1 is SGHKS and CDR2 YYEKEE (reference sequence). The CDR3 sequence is CASTLHLGQGFREQYF. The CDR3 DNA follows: TGTGCCAGCACCCTTCACTTGGGACAGGGCTTTCGTGAGCAGTACTTC.

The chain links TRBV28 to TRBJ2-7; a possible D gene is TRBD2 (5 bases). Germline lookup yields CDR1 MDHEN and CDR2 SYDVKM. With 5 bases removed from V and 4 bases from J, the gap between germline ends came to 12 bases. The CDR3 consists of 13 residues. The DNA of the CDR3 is TGTGCCAGCAGTCGGAGGTCTCCTTACGAGCAGTACTTC. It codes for CASSRRSPYEQYF. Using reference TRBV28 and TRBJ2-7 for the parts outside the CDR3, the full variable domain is DVKVTQSSRYLVKRTGEKVFLECVQDMDHENMFWYRQDPGLGLRLIYFSYDVKMKEKGDIPEGYSVSREKKERFSLILESASTNQTSMYLCASSRRSPYEQYFGPGTRLTVT.

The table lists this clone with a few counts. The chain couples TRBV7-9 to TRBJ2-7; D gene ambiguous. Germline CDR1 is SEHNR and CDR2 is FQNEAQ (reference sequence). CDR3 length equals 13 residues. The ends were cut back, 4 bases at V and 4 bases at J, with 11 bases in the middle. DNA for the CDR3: TGTGCCAGCAGCTCGAGCCCCTTTTACGAGCAGTACTTC. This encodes CASSSSPFYEQYF.

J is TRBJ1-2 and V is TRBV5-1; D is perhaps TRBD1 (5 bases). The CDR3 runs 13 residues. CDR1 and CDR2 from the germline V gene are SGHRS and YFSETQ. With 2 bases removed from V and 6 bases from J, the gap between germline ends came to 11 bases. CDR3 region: CASSFTGVDGYTF. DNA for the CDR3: TGCGCCAGCAGCTTTACAGGTGTCGATGGCTACACCTTC.

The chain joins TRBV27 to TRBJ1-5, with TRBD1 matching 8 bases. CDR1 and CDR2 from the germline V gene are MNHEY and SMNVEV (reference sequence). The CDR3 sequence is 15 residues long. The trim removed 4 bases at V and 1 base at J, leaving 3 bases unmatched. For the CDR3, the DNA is TGTGCCAGCAGTTCCGGGACAGGAAGCAATCAGCCCCAGCATTTT. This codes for CASSSGTGSNQPQHF.